The rows below give T cell receptor beta chains drawn from one sample of a study of T cell changes during pregnancy in multiple sclerosis. The assay was immunoSEQ multiplex PCR, and TCRdb's table has in-frame clones only and misses some. In the table there are tens of thousands of clones, more than 85% of which are singletons. Sequencing was performed on peripheral blood, taken in the third trimester of pregnancy. All receptors come from a female donor with multiple sclerosis, enrolled in a pregnancy study. The CDR3 runs from the conserved cysteine through the conserved F or W. A D gene is named only where the DNA matches it firmly. Only part of the rows carry a size: once, few, many, or a class if the clone is expanded.

clone_size j_call v_call d_call cdr3_aa cdr3_nt
NA TRBJ2-1 TRBV5-5 NA CASNPRDNEQFF TGTGCCAGCAACCCCAGGGACAATGAGCAGTTCTTC
NA TRBJ2-5 TRBV27 NA CASTDSRETQYF TGTGCCAGCACCGACTCAAGGGAGACCCAGTACTTC
NA TRBJ2-7 TRBV9 NA CASSAAGLTEQYF TGTGCCAGCAGCGCCGCGGGCCTGACAGAGCAGTACTTC
NA TRBJ2-1 TRBV29-1 NA CSVIRTGEQFF TGCAGCGTTATCCGAACCGGGGAGCAGTTCTTC
NA TRBJ1-1 TRBV6-1 NA CASSAGQGARPEAFF TGTGCCAGCAGTGCCGGTCAGGGTGCAAGGCCTGAAGCTTTCTTT
NA TRBJ2-2 TRBV19 TRBD2 CASSTSGRHTGELFF TGTGCCAGTAGCACGAGCGGGAGACACACCGGGGAGCTGTTTTTT
NA TRBJ2-1 TRBV7-2 TRBD2 CASRRASGNEQFF TGTGCCAGCAGGCGGGCTAGCGGCAATGAGCAGTTCTTC
NA TRBJ1-5 TRBV28 NA CASSLAGGSNQPQHF TGTGCCAGCAGTTTGGCCGGGGGTAGCAATCAGCCCCAGCATTTT
NA TRBJ1-1 TRBV7-3 NA CASRLGGLNTEAFF TGTGCCAGCAGGCTCGGGGGGTTGAACACTGAAGCTTTCTTT
NA TRBJ2-3 TRBV30 TRBD2 CAWSLGLAGATDTQYF TGTGCCTGGAGTCTTGGGCTAGCGGGAGCTACAGATACGCAGTATTTT
NA TRBJ2-6 TRBV15 TRBD1 CATSREGTGTNVLTF TGTGCCACCAGCAGAGAGGGGACAGGGACCAACGTCCTGACTTTC
NA TRBJ2-5 TRBV7-2 TRBD2 CASSLGGGPYQETQYF TGTGCCAGCAGCTTAGGCGGGGGTCCATACCAAGAGACCCAGTACTTC
NA TRBJ2-5 TRBV4-3 TRBD2 CASSQDETSERRQQYF TGCGCCAGCAGCCAAGATGAGACTAGCGAGCGGCGGCAGCAGTACTTC
NA TRBJ2-5 TRBV6-1 TRBD2 CASSAPGLAGGETQYF TGTGCCAGCAGTGCCCCGGGACTAGCGGGAGGGGAGACCCAGTACTTC
once TRBJ1-1 TRBV5-5 NA CASSRTVRDTEAFF TGTGCCAGCAGCAGGACAGTACGTGACACTGAAGCTTTCTTT
NA TRBJ2-7 TRBV7-8 NA CASSPIGGYEQYF TGTGCCAGCAGCCCCATTGGCGGCTACGAGCAGTACTTC
NA TRBJ2-1 TRBV6-5 NA CASSYSIIRANNEQFF TGTGCCAGCAGTTACTCGATTATTAGAGCCAACAATGAGCAGTTCTTC
NA TRBJ2-7 TRBV4-3 TRBD2 CASSQDSGGTYEQYF TGCGCCAGCAGCCAAGACTCGGGAGGAACTTACGAGCAGTACTTC
once TRBJ2-1 TRBV7-2 NA CASSLRVAASSYNEQFF TGTGCCAGCAGCCTCCGGGTGGCGGCTAGCTCCTACAATGAGCAGTTCTTC
NA TRBJ2-7 TRBV6-5 TRBD2 CASRPGRERYEQYF TGTGCCAGCAGGCCGGGGCGGGAGCGCTACGAGCAGTACTTC
NA TRBJ2-2 TRBV28 TRBD1 CASGQGGYTGELFF TGTGCCAGCGGACAGGGGGGATACACCGGGGAGCTGTTTTTT
NA TRBJ2-5 TRBV19 NA CASRPAGRAGETQYF TGTGCCAGTAGGCCGGCGGGGCGGGCGGGAGAGACCCAGTACTTC
NA TRBJ1-6 TRBV7-8 NA CASGVGGSPLHF TGTGCCAGCGGGGTCGGGGGGTCACCCCTCCACTTT
NA TRBJ2-5 TRBV6-5 TRBD1 CASSRQGGETQYF TGTGCCAGCAGTCGACAGGGCGGAGAGACCCAGTACTTC
NA TRBJ2-7 TRBV5-4 TRBD1 CASSELPGQGGDEQYF TGTGCCAGCAGCGAACTACCGGGACAGGGAGGGGACGAGCAGTACTTC
NA TRBJ2-1 TRBV13 TRBD2 CASSFLAGRYEQFF TGTGCCAGCAGCTTCCTAGCGGGAAGGTATGAGCAGTTCTTC
NA TRBJ1-1 TRBV7-9 TRBD1 CASSPGKGQGNTEAFF TGTGCCAGCAGCCCAGGAAAGGGACAGGGGAACACTGAAGCTTTCTTT
once TRBJ2-7 TRBV10-3 NA CAISWAGTASYEQYF TGTGCCATCAGTTGGGCCGGGACTGCGTCCTACGAGCAGTACTTC
NA TRBJ2-3 TRBV6-5 NA CASSGQTDTQYF TGTGCCAGCAGTGGTCAGACAGATACGCAGTATTTT
NA TRBJ2-1 TRBV27 TRBD2 CASSLIAGELFEQFF TGTGCCAGCAGTTTAATAGCGGGAGAGCTGTTTGAGCAGTTCTTC
NA TRBJ2-1 TRBV7-9 TRBD2 CASSLTTSGSRNEQFF TGTGCCAGCAGCTTAACGACTAGCGGGAGTCGCAATGAGCAGTTCTTC
NA TRBJ2-7 TRBV23-1 NA CASGCRSIRAYRGLAYEQYF TGCGCCAGCGGATGCCGTTCCATCCGCGCGTACAGGGGACTGGCCTACGAGCAGTACTTC
NA TRBJ2-3 TRBV7-3 TRBD2 CASSSLAGPDTQYF TGTGCCAGCAGCTCACTAGCGGGTCCGGATACGCAGTATTTT
NA TRBJ1-2 TRBV9 NA CASSEIGGAEGYTF TGTGCCAGCAGCGAAATTGGGGGCGCGGAAGGCTACACCTTC
NA TRBJ1-1 TRBV30 NA CAWSSPNTEAFF TGTGCCTGGAGTTCTCCGAACACTGAAGCTTTCTTT
NA TRBJ1-1 TRBV5-1 TRBD1 CASSTRGRTNTEAFF TGCGCCAGCAGCACAAGGGGGCGGACCAACACTGAAGCTTTCTTT
NA TRBJ1-1 TRBV4-3 NA CASSQDRRAGAFF TGCGCCAGCAGCCAAGATCGACGGGCGGGGGCTTTCTTT
once TRBJ2-3 TRBV9 NA CASSPDEGRWTDTQYF TGTGCCAGCAGCCCCGACGAGGGGAGGTGGACAGATACGCAGTATTTT
once TRBJ1-4 TRBV5-4 NA CASSLVQGSNEKLFF TGTGCCAGCAGCTTGGTCCAGGGTTCTAATGAAAAACTGTTTTTT
NA TRBJ1-4 TRBV10-3 NA CAISQGLNEKLFF TGTGCCATCAGTCAGGGGTTAAATGAAAAACTGTTTTTT
NA TRBJ2-3 TRBV5-1 TRBD2 CASFPSGAGGPTDTQYF TGCGCCAGTTTCCCTAGCGGGGCCGGGGGTCCCACAGATACGCAGTATTTT
NA TRBJ2-2 TRBV29-1 NA CSAEGVNTGELFF TGCAGCGCCGAAGGGGTAAACACCGGGGAGCTGTTTTTT
NA TRBJ1-1 TRBV19 NA CASRRVTGQLLFGYYEAFF TGTGCCAGTAGGAGGGTAACTGGTCAGTTATTATTTGGGTACTATGAAGCTTTCTTT
NA TRBJ1-5 TRBV2 TRBD1 CASLQGVGQPQHF TGTGCCAGCCTCCAGGGGGTAGGACAGCCCCAGCATTTT
NA TRBJ2-1 TRBV19 TRBD2 CASKPGLVGNEQFF TGTGCCAGTAAACCGGGACTAGTAGGCAATGAGCAGTTCTTC
NA TRBJ2-3 TRBV9 TRBD2 CASSVGASGITDTQYF TGTGCCAGCAGCGTAGGGGCTAGCGGGATCACAGATACGCAGTATTTT
NA TRBJ2-1 TRBV4-3 TRBD2 CASSQDEQREAGSMFF TGCGCCAGCAGCCAAGATGAGCAGCGGGAGGCCGGGAGTATGTTCTTC
NA TRBJ1-4 TRBV7-9 NA CASSLRETGEKLFF TGTGCCAGCAGCCTCCGGGAAACGGGTGAAAAACTGTTTTTT
NA TRBJ2-7 TRBV28 TRBD2 CASRPRLAPSSYEQYF TGTGCCAGCAGGCCCCGACTAGCTCCGAGCTCCTACGAGCAGTACTTC
once TRBJ2-7 TRBV18 NA CASSPQRTSYEQYF TGTGCCAGCTCCCCCCAGCGGACCTCCTACGAGCAGTACTTC